A single sample gave rise to the 2 T cell receptor beta chains below, sequenced in a study of shared clonotypes between healthy human individuals. Sequencing was performed with immunoSEQ multiplex PCR; in TCRdb, only in-frame clones are kept and a portion is missing. The sample holds some 680,000 clones, about three quarters seen once. Material: memory CD4+ T cells sorted from blood. As for subset: CD45RA-negative fraction. The receptors here all came from a young woman in good health.

The chain joins TRBV27 to TRBJ1-5; TRBD1 aligns across 8 bases. V shed 4 bases and J 1 base; nucleotides not matched to a gene: 9. Germline CDR1 MNHEY, CDR2 SMNVEV (reference sequence). The CDR3 extends over 17 amino acids. As DNA, the CDR3 is TGTGCCAGCAGTTCCTTCGGACAGGGTAGGAGCAATCAGCCCCAGCATTTT. Protein product: CASSSFGQGRSNQPQHF.

This chain joins TRBV12-5 and TRBJ2-5; no clear D gene. Trimming shortened V by 2 bases and J by 5 bases, and 9 bases separated the two germline ends. Germline V gene data show CDR1 as LGHNT and CDR2 as FRNRAP. CDR3 length: 13 amino acids. The CDR3 protein is CASGLRLGETQYF. The DNA for the CDR3 is TGTGCTAGTGGTTTGCGGTTAGGGGAGACCCAGTACTTC.